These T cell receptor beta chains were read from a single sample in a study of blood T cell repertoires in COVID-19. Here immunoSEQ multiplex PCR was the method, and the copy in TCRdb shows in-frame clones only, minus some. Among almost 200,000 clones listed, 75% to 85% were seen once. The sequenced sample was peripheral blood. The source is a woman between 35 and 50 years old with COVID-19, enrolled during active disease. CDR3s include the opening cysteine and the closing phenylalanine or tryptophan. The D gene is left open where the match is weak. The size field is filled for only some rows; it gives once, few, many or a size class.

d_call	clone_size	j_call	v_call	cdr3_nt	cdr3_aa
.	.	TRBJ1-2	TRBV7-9	TGTGCCAGCAGCCCGCAGGGGAACTATGGCTACACCTTC	CASSPQGNYGYTF
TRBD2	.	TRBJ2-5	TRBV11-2	TGTGCCAGCAGCTTAGGTCCGAGCGGGGGATTAAAAGAGACCCAGTACTTC	CASSLGPSGGLKETQYF
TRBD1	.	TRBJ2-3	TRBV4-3	TGCGCCAGCAGCCGGGACAGCACCACAGATACGCAGTATTTT	CASSRDSTTDTQYF
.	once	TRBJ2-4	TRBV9	TGTGCCAGCAGCGTAGAGGCGGACACACTAGCCAAAAACATTCAGTACTTC	CASSVEADTLAKNIQYF
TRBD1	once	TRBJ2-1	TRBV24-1	TGTGCCACCAGTGATTCCGGACAGGGGGCAAATGAGCAGTTCTTC	CATSDSGQGANEQFF
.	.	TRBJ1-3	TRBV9	TGTGCCAGCAGCGTAGCCCTCGGGGGAAACACCATATATTTT	CASSVALGGNTIYF
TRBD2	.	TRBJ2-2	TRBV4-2	TGTGCCAGCAGCCTCCGGACTAGCGGGTTCACCGGGGAGCTGTTTTTT	CASSLRTSGFTGELFF
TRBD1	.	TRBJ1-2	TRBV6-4	TGTGCCAGCAGTCCCACAGGGGCCCCCGGGGGCGGCTACACCTTC	CASSPTGAPGGGYTF
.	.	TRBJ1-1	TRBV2	TGTGCCAGCAGCGAAGTCGGAGCGTTTAAACAGGCAGAAGCTTTCTTT	CASSEVGAFKQAEAFF
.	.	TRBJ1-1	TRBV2	TGTGCCAGCGCGATGAACACTGAAGCTTTCTTT	CASAMNTEAFF
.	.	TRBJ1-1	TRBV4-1	TGCGCCAGCAGCCAAGATACAACGGGGTTTAGCACTGAAGCTTTCTTT	CASSQDTTGFSTEAFF
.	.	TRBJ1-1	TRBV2	TGTGCCAGCAGTGAAATACTCGTCTCCACTGAAGCTTTCTTT	CASSEILVSTEAFF
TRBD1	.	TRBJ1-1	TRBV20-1	TGCAGTGCTAGTGATTCCGGGACAGTAAACACTGAAGCTTTTTTT	CSASDSGTVNTEAFF
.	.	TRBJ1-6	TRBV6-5	TGTGCCAGCAGTTACGGGTTTGCGGATTCACCCCTCCACTTT	CASSYGFADSPLHF
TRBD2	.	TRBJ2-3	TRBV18	TGTGCCAGCTCACGACTAGCGGAAGATACGCAGTATTTT	CASSRLAEDTQYF
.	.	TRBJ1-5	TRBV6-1	TGTGCCAGCAGTGAACTCAGGTCAAATCAGCCCCAGCATTTT	CASSELRSNQPQHF
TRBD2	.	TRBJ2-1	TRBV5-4	TGTGCCAGCAGCGACACTAGCGATTCCTACAATGAGCAGTTCTTC	CASSDTSDSYNEQFF
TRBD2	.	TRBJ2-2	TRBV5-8	TGTGCCAGCAGCTTGGTCTATAGCGGGAGGGCTAACGGGGAGCTGTTTTTT	CASSLVYSGRANGELFF
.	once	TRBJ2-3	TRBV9	TGTGCCAGCAGGGAGACCGGGGTGACAGATACGCAGTATTTT	CASRETGVTDTQYF
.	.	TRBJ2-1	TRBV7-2	TGTGCCAGCACCCTCCGGGGGGCGGTCGGCGAGCAGTTCTTC	CASTLRGAVGEQFF
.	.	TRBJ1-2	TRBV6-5	TGTGCCAGCAGGGGTGGGGGGGCACTGAACTATGGCTACACCTTC	CASRGGGALNYGYTF
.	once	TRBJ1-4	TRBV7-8	TGTGCCAGCAGCCAAAGCGAAGGAGGACCTGAAAAACTGTTTTTT	CASSQSEGGPEKLFF
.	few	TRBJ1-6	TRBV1	TGCACCAGCAGCCAAGAATTCGGGAGCTCCTATAATTCACCCCTCCACTTT	CTSSQEFGSSYNSPLHF
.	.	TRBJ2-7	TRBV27	TGTGCCAGCAGATGGGATGGGAGAAACTACGAGCAGTACTTC	CASRWDGRNYEQYF
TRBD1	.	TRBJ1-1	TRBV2	TGTGCCAGCAGAGAGGGGACAGGGCACACTGAAGCTTTCTTT	CASREGTGHTEAFF
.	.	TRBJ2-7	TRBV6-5	TGTGCCAGCAGTTACAGCGGGCAAGGGAATTTATACGAGCAGTACTTC	CASSYSGQGNLYEQYF
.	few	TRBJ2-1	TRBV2	TGTGCCAGCAGTGCCGGGGACTTAGGCTACAATGAGCAGTTCTTC	CASSAGDLGYNEQFF
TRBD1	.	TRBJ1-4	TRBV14	TGTGCCAGCAGCCGGGACAGGGGCCGAGTAGGCGAAAAACTGTTTTTT	CASSRDRGRVGEKLFF
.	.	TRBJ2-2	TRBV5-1	TGCGCCAGCAGCTTGGGGCCGACCGGGGAGCTGTTTTTT	CASSLGPTGELFF
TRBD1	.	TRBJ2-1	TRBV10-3	TGTGCCATCAGGAGAGACAGGGGGCCTTCCTCCTACAATGAGCAGTTCTTC	CAIRRDRGPSSYNEQFF
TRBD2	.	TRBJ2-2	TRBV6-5	TGTGCCAGCAGTTACCGGACTAGCGGGAACGGGGAGCTGTTTTTT	CASSYRTSGNGELFF
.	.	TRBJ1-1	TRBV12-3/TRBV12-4	TGTGCCAGCAGTTTAGAGCGGGGCACTGAAGCTTTCTTT	CASSLERGTEAFF
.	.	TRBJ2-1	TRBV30	TGTGCCTGGAGACGCAGCTACAATGAGCAGTTCTTC	CAWRRSYNEQFF
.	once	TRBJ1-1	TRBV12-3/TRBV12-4	TGTGCCAGCAGTTTACAGAACACTGAAGCTTTCTTT	CASSLQNTEAFF
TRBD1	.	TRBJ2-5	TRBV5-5	TGTGCCAGCAGCTTACGGGACAGGGGCAATAGGGTGCAAGAGACCCAGTACTTC	CASSLRDRGNRVQETQYF
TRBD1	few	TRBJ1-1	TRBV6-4	TGTGCCAGCAGTGAGTGGACAGGGGGGTTGAACACTGAAGCTTTCTTT	CASSEWTGGLNTEAFF
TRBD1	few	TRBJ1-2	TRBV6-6	TGTGCCAGCAGTCGGGACAGAGGCTCTCGGACGGACTATGGCTACACCTTC	CASSRDRGSRTDYGYTF
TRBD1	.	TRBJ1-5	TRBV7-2	TGTGCCAGCAGCCAGGCACCGGGACAGGGAGGTCAGCCCCAGCATTTT	CASSQAPGQGGQPQHF
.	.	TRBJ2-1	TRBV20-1	TGCAGTGCTAGCCGGGAGCAGTTCTTC	CSASREQFF
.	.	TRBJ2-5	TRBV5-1	TGCGCCAGCAGCCTCAGGGTCTTGGAAACCCAGTACTTC	CASSLRVLETQYF
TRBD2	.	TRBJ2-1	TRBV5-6	TGTGCCAGCAGCGGACCCGCGCTAGCGGGAAGTCGTTACAATGAGCAGTTCTTC	CASSGPALAGSRYNEQFF
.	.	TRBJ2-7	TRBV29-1	TGCAGCGTTGCCCCCAGGACGGTTCCGGGAGAGCAGTACTTC	CSVAPRTVPGEQYF
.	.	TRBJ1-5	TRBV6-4	TGTGCCAGCATAGTGCCCAACAGGAGTAATCAGCCCCAGCATTTT	CASIVPNRSNQPQHF
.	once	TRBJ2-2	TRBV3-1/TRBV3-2	TGTGCCAGCAGCCAAGATCCTACGTCCCACACCGGGGAGCTGTTTTTT	CASSQDPTSHTGELFF
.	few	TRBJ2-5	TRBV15	TGTGCCACCAGCAGAGAAGGGATCTCAGGGGTCGGTATAGAGACCCAGTACTTC	CATSREGISGVGIETQYF
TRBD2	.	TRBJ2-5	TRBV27	TGTGCCAGCAGTTTTAATAGCGGGGGGTGGGAGACCCAGTACTTC	CASSFNSGGWETQYF
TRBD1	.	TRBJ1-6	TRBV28	TGTGCCAGCAGTCCCGGACAGGGTTCGACCTATAATTCACCCCTCCACTTT	CASSPGQGSTYNSPLHF
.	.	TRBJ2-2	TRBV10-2	TGCGCCAGCAGTGAGTCGACAGGCAAGCTGTTTTTT	CASSESTGKLFF
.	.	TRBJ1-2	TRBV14	TGTGCCAGCACCCTAGGAAGACTAGGGAGCTATGGCTACACCTTC	CASTLGRLGSYGYTF
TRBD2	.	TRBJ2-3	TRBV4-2	TGTGCCAGCAGCCAAGATCCCTTAACGGGACTAGCGGGGGCCACAGATACGCAGTATTTT	CASSQDPLTGLAGATDTQYF
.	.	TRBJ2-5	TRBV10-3	TGTGCCATCAGTGAACCGGGACAAGTAGAGACCCAGTACTTC	CAISEPGQVETQYF
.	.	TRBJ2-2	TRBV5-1	TGCGCCAGCAGCTGGACCGGGATAGAGAACACCGGGGAGCTGTTTTTT	CASSWTGIENTGELFF
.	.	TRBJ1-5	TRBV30	TGTGCCTGGGAAAACAGGGACGGTCAGCCCCAGCATTTT	CAWENRDGQPQHF
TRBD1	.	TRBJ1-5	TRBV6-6	TGTGCCAGCAGAGTCGACAGGGCGGTAAGTCAGCCCCAGCATTTT	CASRVDRAVSQPQHF